This TCR beta chain is drawn from a study of OX40 agonist ivuxolimab in advanced cancers. For the study in its entirety: Ivuxolimab, which targeted the costimulatory receptor OX40 (CD134), was an agonistic, fully human IgG2 monoclonal antibody. Intravenous ivuxolimab was administered to patients every 2 weeks at six dose levels: 0.01, 0.1, 0.3, 1.5, 3 and 10 mg/kg. Of the 50 to 55 patients in dose escalation, 19 had hepatocellular carcinoma, around 15 had melanoma, 9 had renal cell carcinoma and 9 had head and neck cancer. The dose-escalation cohort was roughly 87% male with a mean age of around 64 years, ranging from roughly 20 to 85. Patients were allowed to have had prior anti-PD-1, anti-PD-L1 or anti-CTLA-4 therapy, and around 43% of the dose-escalation patients had been treated with checkpoint inhibitors. Partial responses occurred in three dose-escalation patients: two with cutaneous melanoma and one with hepatocellular carcinoma. The point of sequencing TCRbeta in the periphery was to test whether ivuxolimab changed TCR sequence diversity and drove clonal T-cell expansion. The paper reports the monotherapy dose-escalation portion (N = 52 patients) of the phase I ivuxolimab trial.

The trial excluded patients who had a history of autoimmune disease or were on systemic immunosuppression. Peripheral blood for TCR sequencing was drawn from every dose cohort at baseline, at cycle 4 day 1 and at cycle 7 day 1. The samples were drawn from a first-in-human, open-label, multicenter phase I dose-escalation trial of ivuxolimab. Adults with locally advanced or metastatic head and neck squamous cell, hepatocellular, melanoma or renal cell carcinoma were enrolled in the trial. Before TCR sequencing, CD4+ and CD8+ T cells were separately sorted from peripheral blood. As concerns this clone: Its binding antigen is unknown. No base qualities exist here, and no much larger clone lies one base off it.

Taken from cysteine to phenylalanine, the CDR3 has 16 residues. Of all the DNA, just the CDR3 is kept, 48 bases in frame from base 1. Per the germline V gene, KGHSH is the CDR1 and LQKENI is the CDR2. Relative to germline, V is 3 bases shorter and J is 9 bases shorter, with 21 bases between their ends. Genomic DNA was extracted from sorted cells for sequencing of the TCRbeta CDR3 region. The immunoSEQ Assay was used for sequencing of TCRbeta CDR3 regions. TCRdb mirrors the immuneACCESS table, restricted to in-frame sequences. Some clones are absent from its copies; in checked studies, under half trace to an unresolved V gene, and the reason for the others is unknown. The sample profile shows around 68,000 clones; 86% of them were found once. The ten largest account for roughly 1.2% of the sample. Overall study results and their limits: After ivuxolimab, more expanded clones were found on average in CD8+ T cells than in CD4+ T cells. The antigen specificity of the peripheral T cells that underwent clonal expansion was not determined. Partial responders in the 0.1-3.0 mg/kg groups had among the lowest normalized peripheral clonal expansion, especially among CD8+ T cells. Low levels of normalized T-cell clonal expansion were also shown by some nonresponding patients. At doses from 0.1 to 3.0 mg/kg, clonal expansion was seen in both CD4+ and CD8+ blood T cells between baseline and week 6.

The TCR was taken from an adult with an advanced solid tumor such as melanoma, head and neck, liver or kidney cancer. Material: CD4+ or CD8+ T cells sorted from blood, obtained in a trial of the OX40 agonist ivuxolimab. The chain is made from TRBV18 and TRBJ2-1; TRBD2 is a weak D gene call, 7 bases matching. The CDR3 corresponds to CASSPSWTRGFGEQFF. The sequenced DNA: TGTGCCAGCTCACCGTCTTGGACTAGGGGGTTTGGTGAGCAGTTCTTC.